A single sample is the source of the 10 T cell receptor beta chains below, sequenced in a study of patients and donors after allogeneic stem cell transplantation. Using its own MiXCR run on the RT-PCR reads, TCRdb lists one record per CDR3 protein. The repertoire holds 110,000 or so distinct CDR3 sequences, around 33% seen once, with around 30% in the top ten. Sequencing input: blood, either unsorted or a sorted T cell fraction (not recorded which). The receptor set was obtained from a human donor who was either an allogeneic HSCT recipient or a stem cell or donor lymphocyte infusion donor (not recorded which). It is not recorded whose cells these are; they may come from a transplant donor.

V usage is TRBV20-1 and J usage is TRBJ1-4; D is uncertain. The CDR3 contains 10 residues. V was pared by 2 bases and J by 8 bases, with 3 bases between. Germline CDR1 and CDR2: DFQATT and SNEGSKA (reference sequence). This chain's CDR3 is CSARREKLFF. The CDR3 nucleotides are TGCAGTGCTAGAAGAGAAAAACTGTTTTTT.

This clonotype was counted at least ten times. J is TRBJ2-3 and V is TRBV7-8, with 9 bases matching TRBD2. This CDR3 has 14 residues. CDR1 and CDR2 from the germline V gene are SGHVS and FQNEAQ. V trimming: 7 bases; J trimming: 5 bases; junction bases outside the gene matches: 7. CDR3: CASNASGKRDTQYF. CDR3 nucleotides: TGTGCCAGCAATGCTAGCGGGAAGCGAGATACGCAGTATTTT.

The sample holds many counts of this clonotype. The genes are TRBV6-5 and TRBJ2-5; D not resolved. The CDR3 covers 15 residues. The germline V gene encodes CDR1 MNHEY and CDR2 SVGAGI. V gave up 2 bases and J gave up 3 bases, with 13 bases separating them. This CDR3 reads CASSYGSDQEETQYF. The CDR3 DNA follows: TGTGCCAGCAGTTACGGGTCGGACCAAGAAGAGACCCAGTACTTC.

The CDR3 region is CSAGIVGEQFF. Here the CDR3 DNA reads TGCAGTGCAGGGATAGTAGGCGAGCAGTTCTTC. V gene TRBV20-1 combines with J gene TRBJ2-1; D call uncertain. Looked up from germline, CDR1 is DFQATT and CDR2 is SNEGSKA (reference sequence). This CDR3 spans 11 amino acids. V was trimmed by 6 bases and J by 10 bases, leaving 13 bases between them.

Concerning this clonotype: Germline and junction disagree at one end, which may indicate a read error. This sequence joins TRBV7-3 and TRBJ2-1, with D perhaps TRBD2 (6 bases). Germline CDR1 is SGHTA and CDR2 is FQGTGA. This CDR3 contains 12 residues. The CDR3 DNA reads TGTGCCAGCAGCTTAATTGGGACTGGGGTGGTCTTC. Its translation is CASSLIGTGVVF.

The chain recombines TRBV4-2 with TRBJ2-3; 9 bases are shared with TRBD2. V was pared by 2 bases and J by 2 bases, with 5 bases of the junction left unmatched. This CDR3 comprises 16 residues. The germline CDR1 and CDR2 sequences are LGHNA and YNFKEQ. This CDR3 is CASSQPGTSPTDTQYF. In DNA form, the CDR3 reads TGTGCCAGCAGCCAACCCGGGACTAGCCCCACAGATACGCAGTATTTT.

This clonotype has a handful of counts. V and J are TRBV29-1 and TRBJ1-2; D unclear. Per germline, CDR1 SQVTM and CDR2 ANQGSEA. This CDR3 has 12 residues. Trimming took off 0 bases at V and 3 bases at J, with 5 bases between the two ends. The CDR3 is CSVEDRDYGYTF. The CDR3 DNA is TGCAGCGTTGAAGATCGAGACTATGGCTACACCTTC.

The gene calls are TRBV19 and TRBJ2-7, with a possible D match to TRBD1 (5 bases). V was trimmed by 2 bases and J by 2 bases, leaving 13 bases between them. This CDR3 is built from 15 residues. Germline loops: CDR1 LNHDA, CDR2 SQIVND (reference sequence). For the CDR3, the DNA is TGTGCCAGTAGTATAATCGGCAGGGCACCCTACGAGCAGTACTTC. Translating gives CASSIIGRAPYEQYF.

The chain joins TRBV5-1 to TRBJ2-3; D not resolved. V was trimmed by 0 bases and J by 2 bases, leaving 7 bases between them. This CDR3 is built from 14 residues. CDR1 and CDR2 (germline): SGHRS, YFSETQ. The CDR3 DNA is TGCGCCAGCAGCTTGGTTGCCCTCACAGATACGCAGTATTTT. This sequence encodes CASSLVALTDTQYF.

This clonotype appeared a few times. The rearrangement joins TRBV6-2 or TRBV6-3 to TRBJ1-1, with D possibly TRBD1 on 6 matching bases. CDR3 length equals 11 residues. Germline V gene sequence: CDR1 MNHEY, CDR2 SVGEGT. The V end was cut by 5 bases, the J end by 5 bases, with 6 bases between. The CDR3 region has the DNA TGTGCCAGCAGTCAGGGGACTGAAGCTTTCTTT. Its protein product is CASSQGTEAFF.